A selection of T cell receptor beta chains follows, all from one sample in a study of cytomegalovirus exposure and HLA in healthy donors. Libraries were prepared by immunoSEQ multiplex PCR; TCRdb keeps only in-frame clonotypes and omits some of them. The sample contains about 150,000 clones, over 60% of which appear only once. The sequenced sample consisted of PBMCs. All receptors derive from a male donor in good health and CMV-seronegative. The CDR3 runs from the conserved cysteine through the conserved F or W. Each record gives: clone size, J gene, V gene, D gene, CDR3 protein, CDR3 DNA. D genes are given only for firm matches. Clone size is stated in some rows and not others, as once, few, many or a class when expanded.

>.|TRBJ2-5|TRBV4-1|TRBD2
CASSQDNRASGRGEQYF
TGCGCCAGCAGCCAAGACAATCGGGCTAGCGGGAGGGGTGAGCAGTACTTC
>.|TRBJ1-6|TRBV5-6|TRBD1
CASSLDGTVFQQPLHF
TGTGCCAGCAGCTTGGACGGGACAGTCTTCCAACAGCCCCTCCACTTT
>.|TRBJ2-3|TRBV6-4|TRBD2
CASSSGHSTDTQYF
TGTGCCAGCTCTAGCGGGCATAGCACAGATACGCAGTATTTT
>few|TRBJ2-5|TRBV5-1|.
CASSLTGTPGETQYF
TGCGCCAGCAGCTTGACCGGGACTCCGGGGGAGACCCAGTACTTC
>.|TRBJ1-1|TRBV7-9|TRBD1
CASSFQGDGEAFF
TGTGCCAGCAGCTTCCAGGGGGACGGTGAAGCTTTCTTT
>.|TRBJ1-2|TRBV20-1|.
CSARGPYGYTF
TGCAGTGCTAGGGGCCCATATGGCTACACCTTC
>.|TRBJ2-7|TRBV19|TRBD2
CASSPLGRIAGAGYEQYF
TGTGCCAGTAGCCCCCTTGGGCGGATAGCGGGCGCCGGCTACGAGCAGTACTTC
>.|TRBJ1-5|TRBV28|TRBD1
CASSPTGGINQPQHF
TGTGCCAGCAGCCCGACAGGGGGAATCAATCAGCCCCAGCATTTT
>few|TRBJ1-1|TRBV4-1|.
CASSLSTGFITEAFF
TGCGCCAGCAGCCTATCTACAGGGTTCATCACTGAAGCTTTCTTT
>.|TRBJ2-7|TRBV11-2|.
CASSPRVDSRYEQYF
TGTGCCAGCAGCCCGAGGGTGGATTCCCGCTACGAGCAGTACTTC
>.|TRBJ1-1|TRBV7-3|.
CASSLLGAENTEAFF
TGTGCCAGCAGCCTCCTAGGGGCAGAGAACACTGAAGCTTTCTTT
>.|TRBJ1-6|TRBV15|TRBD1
CATSRDRSSPLHF
TGTGCCACGAGCCGGGACAGAAGCTCACCCCTCCACTTT
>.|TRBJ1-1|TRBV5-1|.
CASSQGQNTEAFF
TGCGCCAGCAGCCAGGGACAGAACACTGAAGCTTTCTTT
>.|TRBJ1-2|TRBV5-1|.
CASTFVEGGYGYTF
TGCGCCAGCACCTTCGTTGAAGGGGGCTATGGCTACACCTTC
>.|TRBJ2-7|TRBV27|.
CASSLSDSYEQYF
TGTGCCAGCAGTTTATCGGACAGCTACGAGCAGTACTTC
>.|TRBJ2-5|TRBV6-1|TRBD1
CASSREQGVGAQYF
TGTGCCAGCAGTAGAGAACAGGGGGTCGGAGCCCAGTACTTC
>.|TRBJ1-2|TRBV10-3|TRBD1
CAISEQGGYGYTF
TGTGCCATCAGTGAGCAGGGGGGCTATGGCTACACCTTC
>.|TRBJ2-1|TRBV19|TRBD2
CASSQASGRVSNEQFF
TGTGCCAGTAGTCAGGCTAGCGGGAGGGTAAGCAATGAGCAGTTCTTC
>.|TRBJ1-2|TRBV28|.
CASSLHNNYGYTF
TGTGCCAGCAGTCTCCACAACAACTATGGCTACACCTTC
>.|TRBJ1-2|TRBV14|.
CASSLQGLGYGYTF
TGTGCCAGCAGTCTCCAGGGGCTGGGCTATGGCTACACCTTC
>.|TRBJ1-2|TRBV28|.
CASSLLGREDYGYTF
TGTGCCAGCAGTTTATTAGGCAGGGAGGACTATGGCTACACCTTC
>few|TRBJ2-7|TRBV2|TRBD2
CASSEYSGGDYEQYF
TGTGCCAGCAGTGAATATTCCGGGGGGGACTACGAGCAGTACTTC
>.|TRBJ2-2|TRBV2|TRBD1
CASGRTGSNTGELFF
TGTGCCAGCGGAAGGACAGGGTCGAACACCGGGGAGCTGTTTTTT
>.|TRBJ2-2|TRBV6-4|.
CASSPEGSENTGELFF
TGTGCCAGCAGCCCTGAGGGTAGCGAGAACACCGGGGAGCTGTTTTTT
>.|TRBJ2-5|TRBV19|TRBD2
CASSTPGRPQETQYF
TGTGCCAGTAGTACCCCCGGGAGGCCCCAAGAGACCCAGTACTTC
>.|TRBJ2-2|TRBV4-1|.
CASSTRGALNTGELFF
TGCGCCAGCAGCACACGAGGCGCGTTGAACACCGGGGAGCTGTTTTTT
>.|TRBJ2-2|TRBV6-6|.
CASSRRDNTGELFF
TGTGCCAGCAGTAGGAGGGATAACACCGGGGAGCTGTTTTTT
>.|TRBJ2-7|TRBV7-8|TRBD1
CASSLHRGRSYEQYF
TGTGCCAGCAGCCTTCACAGGGGGCGATCCTACGAGCAGTACTTC
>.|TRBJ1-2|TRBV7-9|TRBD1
CASSFRPDRGSYGYTF
TGTGCCAGCAGCTTTAGGCCCGACAGGGGCAGCTATGGCTACACCTTC
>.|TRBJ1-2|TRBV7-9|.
CASSPQVPYGYTF
TGTGCCAGCAGCCCCCAGGTGCCCTATGGCTACACCTTC
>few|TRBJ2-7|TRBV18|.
CASSQGNEQYF
TGTGCCAGCTCACAGGGGAACGAGCAGTACTTC
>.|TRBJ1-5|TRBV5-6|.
CASSLASGEGPTFMDF
TGTGCCAGCAGCTTGGCCTCGGGGGAGGGCCCCACATTTATGGATTTT
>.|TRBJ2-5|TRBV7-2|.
CASSLLREQYF
TGTGCCAGCAGCTTATTACGAGAGCAGTACTTC
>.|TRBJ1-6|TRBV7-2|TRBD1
CASSVGTGEGSPLHF
TGTGCCAGCAGCGTCGGGACAGGGGAGGGTTCACCCCTCCACTTT
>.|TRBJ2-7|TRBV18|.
CASSPQTYEQYF
TGTGCCAGCTCACCCCAGACCTACGAGCAGTACTTC
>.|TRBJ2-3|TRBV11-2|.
CASSWGPTDTQYF
TGTGCCAGCAGCTGGGGGCCCACAGATACGCAGTATTTT
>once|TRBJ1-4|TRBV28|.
CASSPGYGNEKLFF
TGTGCCAGCAGTCCGGGATACGGAAATGAAAAACTGTTTTTT
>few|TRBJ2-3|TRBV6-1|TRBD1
CASKGTVTDTQYF
TGTGCCAGCAAAGGGACAGTAACAGATACGCAGTATTTT
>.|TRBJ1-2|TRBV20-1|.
CSARSGGYTF
TGCAGTGCTAGATCGGGAGGCTACACCTTC
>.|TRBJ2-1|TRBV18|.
CASSPAGWERPYNEQFF
TGTGCCAGCTCACCAGCCGGGTGGGAGCGTCCCTACAATGAGCAGTTCTTC
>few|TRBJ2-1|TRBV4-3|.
CASSQGGGGVSYNEQFF
TGCGCCAGCAGCCAAGGGGGAGGGGGAGTTTCCTACAATGAGCAGTTCTTC
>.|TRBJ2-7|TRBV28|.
CASSLDGQSYEQYF
TGTGCCAGCAGTTTAGATGGACAGTCATACGAGCAGTACTTC
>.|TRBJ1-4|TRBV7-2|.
CASSFRGGSSEKLFF
TGTGCCAGCAGCTTCAGGGGAGGGAGCAGTGAAAAACTGTTTTTT
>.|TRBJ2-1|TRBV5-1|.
CASSPGREYNEQFF
TGCGCCAGCAGCCCGGGACGGGAGTACAATGAGCAGTTCTTC
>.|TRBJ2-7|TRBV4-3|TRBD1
CASSLDPGQVYEQYF
TGCGCCAGCAGCCTAGACCCGGGACAGGTCTACGAGCAGTACTTC
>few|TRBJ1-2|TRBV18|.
CASSPQGGPNYGYTF
TGTGCCAGCTCACCCCAGGGAGGTCCCAACTATGGCTACACCTTC
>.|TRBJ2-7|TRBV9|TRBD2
CASSVVSSGGAQYF
TGTGCCAGCAGCGTAGTGTCCAGCGGGGGGGCCCAGTACTTC
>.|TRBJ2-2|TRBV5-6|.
CASSLKQMNTGELFF
TGTGCCAGCAGCTTGAAACAGATGAACACCGGGGAGCTGTTTTTT
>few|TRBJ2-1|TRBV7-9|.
CASSSLGAHEQFF
TGTGCCAGCAGCTCTTTGGGGGCCCATGAGCAGTTCTTC
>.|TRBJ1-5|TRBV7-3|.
CASSRRRGEHQPQHF
TGTGCCAGCAGCCGGCGGCGGGGAGAGCATCAGCCCCAGCATTTT
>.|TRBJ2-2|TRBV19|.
CASSIGSRELFF
TGTGCCAGTAGTATAGGGAGCCGGGAGCTGTTTTTT
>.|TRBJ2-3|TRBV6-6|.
CASSSGFRTDTQYF
TGTGCCAGCAGTTCGGGATTCCGCACAGATACGCAGTATTTT
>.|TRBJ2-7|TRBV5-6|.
CASSLGREPVYEQYF
TGTGCCAGCAGCTTGGGGCGGGAACCGGTGTACGAGCAGTACTTC
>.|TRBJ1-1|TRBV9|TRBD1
CASSGYRGTEAFF
TGTGCCAGCAGCGGATACAGGGGCACTGAAGCTTTCTTT
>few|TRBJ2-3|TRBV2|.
CASSRALSTDTQYF
TGTGCCAGCTCACGTGCACTGAGCACAGATACGCAGTATTTT
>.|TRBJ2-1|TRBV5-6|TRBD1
CASSPVALAGGEQFF
TGTGCCAGCAGCCCCGTAGCGCTAGCAGGGGGTGAGCAGTTCTTC
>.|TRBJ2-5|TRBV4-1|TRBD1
CASSRSLDRRSETQYF
TGCGCCAGCAGCCGCTCCTTGGACAGGAGGAGCGAGACCCAGTACTTC